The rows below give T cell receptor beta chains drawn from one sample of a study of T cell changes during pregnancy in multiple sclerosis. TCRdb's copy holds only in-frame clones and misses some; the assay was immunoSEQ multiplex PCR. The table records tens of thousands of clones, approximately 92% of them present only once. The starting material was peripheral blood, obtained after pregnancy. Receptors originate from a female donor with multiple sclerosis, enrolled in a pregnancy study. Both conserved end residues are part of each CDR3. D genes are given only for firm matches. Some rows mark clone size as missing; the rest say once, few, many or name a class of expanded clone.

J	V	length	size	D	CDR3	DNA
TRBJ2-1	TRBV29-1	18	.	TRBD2	CSVLSGGINSKTNNEQFF	TGCAGCGTTTTAAGCGGGGGGATTAATTCTAAGACAAACAATGAGCAGTTCTTC
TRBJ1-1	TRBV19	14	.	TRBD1	CASSWDSGNTEAFF	TGTGCCAGTAGTTGGGACAGTGGGAACACTGAAGCTTTCTTT
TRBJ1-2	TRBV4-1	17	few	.	CASSPLGGVGMSYGYTF	TGCGCCAGCAGCCCCTTGGGGGGAGTGGGCATGAGTTATGGCTACACCTTC
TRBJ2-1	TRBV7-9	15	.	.	CASSLAELSYNEQFF	TGTGCCAGCAGCTTAGCGGAGCTCTCCTACAATGAGCAGTTCTTC
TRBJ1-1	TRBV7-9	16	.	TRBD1	CASSSDRGGGNTEAFF	TGTGCCAGCAGCTCGGACAGGGGAGGAGGGAACACTGAAGCTTTCTTT
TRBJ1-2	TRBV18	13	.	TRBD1	CASSPGQGNGYTF	TGTGCCAGCTCACCCGGACAGGGGAATGGCTACACCTTC
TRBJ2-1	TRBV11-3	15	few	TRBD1	CASSSGGQGENEQFF	TGTGCCAGCAGTTCCGGGGGACAGGGGGAAAATGAGCAGTTCTTC
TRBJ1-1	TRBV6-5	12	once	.	CASSYGGGRAFF	TGTGCCAGCAGTTACGGCGGGGGCAGAGCTTTCTTT
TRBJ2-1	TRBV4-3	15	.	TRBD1	CASSLDRGRINEQFF	TGCGCCAGCAGCCTCGACAGGGGGCGCATCAATGAGCAGTTCTTC
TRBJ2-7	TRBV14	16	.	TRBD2	CASSRPGTSGSYEQYF	TGTGCCAGCAGTCGTCCCGGGACTAGCGGGAGCTACGAGCAGTACTTC
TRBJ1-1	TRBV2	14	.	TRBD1	CASSTQGTDTEAFF	TGTGCCAGCAGTACACAGGGGACGGACACTGAAGCTTTCTTT
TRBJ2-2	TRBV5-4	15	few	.	CASSLFDRNTGELFF	TGTGCCAGCAGCTTGTTTGACAGGAACACCGGGGAGCTGTTTTTT
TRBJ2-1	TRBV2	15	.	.	CASSEGLAIVNEQFF	TGTGCCAGCAGTGAAGGGTTAGCCATTGTGAATGAGCAGTTCTTC
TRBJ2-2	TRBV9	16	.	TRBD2	CASSVGGGPNTGELFF	TGTGCCAGCAGCGTAGGCGGGGGGCCAAACACCGGGGAGCTGTTTTTT
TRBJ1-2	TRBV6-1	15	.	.	CASSRPQMGFYGYTF	TGTGCCAGCAGTAGGCCCCAGATGGGCTTTTATGGCTACACCTTC
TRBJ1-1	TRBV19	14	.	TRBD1	CASSIDYRGTEAFF	TGTGCCAGTAGTATAGATTACAGGGGTACTGAAGCTTTCTTT
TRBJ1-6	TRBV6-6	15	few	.	CASSIPGHINSPLHF	TGTGCCAGCAGTATACCGGGACACATTAATTCACCCCTCCACTTT
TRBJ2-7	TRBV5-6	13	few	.	CASSLITGYEQYF	TGTGCCAGCAGCCTAATAACAGGGTACGAGCAGTACTTC
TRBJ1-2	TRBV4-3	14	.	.	CASSQGGLSGGYTF	TGCGCCAGCAGCCAAGGAGGGCTCTCAGGTGGCTACACCTTC
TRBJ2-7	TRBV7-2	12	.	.	CASSPRGREQYF	TGTGCCAGCAGCCCCAGGGGACGCGAGCAGTACTTC
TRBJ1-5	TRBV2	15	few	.	CASSDGQGSNQPQHF	TGTGCCAGCAGTGATGGGCAGGGCAGCAATCAGCCCCAGCATTTT
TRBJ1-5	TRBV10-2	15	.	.	CASSAQQGSNQPQHF	TGCGCCAGCAGTGCCCAACAGGGAAGCAATCAGCCCCAGCATTTT
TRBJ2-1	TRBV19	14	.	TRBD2	CASSGTSGSVEQFF	TGTGCCAGTAGCGGGACTAGCGGGAGTGTTGAGCAGTTCTTC
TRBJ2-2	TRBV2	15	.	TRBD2	CASTGRREVTGELFF	TGTGCCAGCACCGGGCGGCGGGAGGTCACCGGGGAGCTGTTTTTT
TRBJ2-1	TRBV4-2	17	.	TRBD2	CASSQRASGSSYNEQFF	TGTGCCAGCAGCCAGCGGGCTAGCGGGAGCTCCTACAATGAGCAGTTCTTC
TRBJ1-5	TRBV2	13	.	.	CASGKAGLMPQHF	TGTGCCAGCGGAAAGGCAGGGCTGATGCCCCAGCATTTT
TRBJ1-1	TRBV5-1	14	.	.	CASSLQPMNTEAFF	TGCGCCAGCAGCCTACAGCCTATGAACACTGAAGCTTTCTTT
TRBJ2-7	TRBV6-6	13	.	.	CASSWDNSYEQYF	TGTGCCAGCAGTTGGGACAACTCCTACGAGCAGTACTTC
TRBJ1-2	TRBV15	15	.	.	CATSRVGGPNYGYTF	TGTGCCACCAGCAGGGTCGGGGGGCCTAACTATGGCTACACCTTC
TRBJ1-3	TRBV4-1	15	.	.	CASSQDPGRGNTIYF	TGCGCCAGCAGCCAAGATCCAGGGAGGGGAAACACCATATATTTT
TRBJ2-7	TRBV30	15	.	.	CAWRRTALASHEQYF	TGTGCCTGGAGACGGACAGCCTTGGCCTCCCACGAGCAGTACTTC
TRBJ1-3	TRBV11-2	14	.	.	CASSLWAAKKTIYF	TGTGCCAGCAGCTTATGGGCAGCCAAAAAAACCATATATTTT
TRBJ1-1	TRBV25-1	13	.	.	CASSLTGNTEAFF	TGTGCCAGCAGCCTGACAGGGAACACTGAAGCTTTCTTT
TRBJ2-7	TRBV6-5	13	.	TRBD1	CASSYSDRGEQYF	TGTGCCAGCAGTTACTCTGACAGGGGCGAGCAGTACTTC
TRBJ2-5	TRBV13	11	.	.	CASSTQGTQYF	TGTGCCAGCAGCACCCAGGGGACCCAGTACTTC